The 11 T cell receptor beta chains below were found in one sample sequenced in a study of response to subunit inactivated influenza vaccine (dated by TCRdb to the late 2010s). The library was built by means of RT-PCR. Instrument used: Illumina HiSeq 2500. TCRdb reran the public reads through fastp at Q25 and MiXCR, keeping productive beta chains. Each entry is one CDR3 protein sequence, shown with its most common DNA and genes. For this sample the table gives approximately 500,000 distinct CDR3 sequences, of which about an eighth were detected only once. The ten top clones hold roughly 14% of the sample. Read against the paper, the sample's time point label means: 45 days after influenza vaccine administration. The sample in question was PBMCs from blood, obtained more than 35 days after vaccination. The receptors originated from a man aged 45-65 years who received an inactivated influenza vaccine. Donor details come from another sample of the same person, matched by shared clones.

The chain joins TRBV20-1 to TRBJ2-1, with TRBD1 matching over 9 bases. The CDR3 has 13 residues. Germline V gene sequence: CDR1 DFQATT, CDR2 SNEGSKA (reference sequence). CDR3: CSPPGQGTNEQFF. CDR3 nucleotide sequence: TGCAGCCCCCCGGGACAGGGTACAAATGAGCAGTTCTTC.

In this sample, this clonotype turned up a few times. The chain recombines TRBV20-1 with TRBJ1-1, with 7 positions matching TRBD1. The germline V gene encodes CDR1 DFQATT and CDR2 SNEGSKA (reference sequence). This CDR3 contains 10 residues. With 5 bases clipped from V and 14 bases from J, the junction kept 8 bases outside the gene matches. The DNA for the CDR3 is TGCAGTGCTTTAGTACAGGGGCACTTCTTT. The encoded protein is CSALVQGHFF.

The chain joins TRBV12-3 or TRBV12-4 to TRBJ1-2; D perhaps matches TRBD1 (5 bases). The CDR3 totals 14 residues. Trimming took 5 bases from V and 7 from J, leaving 17 bases between them. The CDR3 is CASSHRDRLPGYTF. CDR3 DNA: TGTGCCAGCAGTCACCGGGACCGCCTTCCTGGCTACACCTTC.

This clonotype was observed at least ten times. The J gene is TRBJ2-1, the V gene TRBV12-3 or TRBV12-4; weak D call: TRBD2 (6 bases). V was pared by 5 bases and J by 7 bases, with 15 bases between. The CDR3 runs 14 residues. For the CDR3, the DNA is TGTGCCAGCAGTCCCGGCCTAGCGCCTAATGAGCAGTTCTTC. Translating gives CASSPGLAPNEQFF.

Ten or more counts support this clonotype. The DNA of the CDR3 is TGTGCCAGCAGCTTAGCAGGGGTATCCTACGAGCAGTACTTC. Protein product: CASSLAGVSYEQYF. The V gene is TRBV7-2, the J gene TRBJ2-7; tentative D call: TRBD1 (5 bases). CDR3 length equals 14 residues. The V end was cut by 0 bases, the J end by 1 base, with 7 bases between. Germline assignment: CDR1 SGHTA and CDR2 FQGNSA.

V usage is TRBV5-1 and J usage is TRBJ2-5, with unresolved D. CDR3 size: 14 residues. CDR1 SGHRS and CDR2 YFSETQ come from the germline V gene. The V end lost 3 bases, the J end lost 3 bases, and 12 bases lay between the germline ends. In DNA, the CDR3 is TGCGCCAGCAGCTCGTGGGGTAGAGAAGAGACCCAGTACTTC. Its protein product is CASSSWGREETQYF.

This clonotype has just a few counts. V is TRBV20-1 and J is TRBJ2-5; D not certain. Germline V gene sequence: CDR1 DFQATT, CDR2 SNEGSKA (reference sequence). V was shortened by 6 bases and J by 1 base, with 15 bases between the two germline ends. The CDR3 runs to 14 residues. The CDR3 is CSAISGRPQETQYF. The CDR3 region has the DNA TGCAGTGCCATCTCAGGACGGCCCCAAGAGACCCAGTACTTC.

The gene calls are TRBV20-1 and TRBJ2-5; 7 positions agree with TRBD1. The CDR3 has 13 residues. Germline V gene lookup returns CDR1 DFQATT and CDR2 SNEGSKA (reference sequence). V trimming: 5 bases; J trimming: 4 bases; junction bases outside the gene matches: 7. The CDR3 DNA follows: TGCAGTGCTTACGACAGGGTAACAGAGACCCAGTACTTC. The encoded protein is CSAYDRVTETQYF.

This chain uses TRBV19 with TRBJ2-3; TRBD2 agrees at 10 bases. CDR1 LNHDA and CDR2 SQIVND come from the germline V gene (reference sequence). The CDR3 spans 16 residues. The V and J ends lost 2 bases and 2 bases, in that order; junction bases with no gene match: 4. This chain's CDR3 is CASSIWLAGDTDTQYF. CDR3 in DNA: TGTGCCAGTAGTATATGGCTAGCGGGAGACACAGATACGCAGTATTTT.

In this sample, this clonotype turned up a few times. J is TRBJ2-5 and V is TRBV20-1; 7 bases align to TRBD1. The V and J ends lost 3 bases and 4 bases, in that order; junction bases with no gene match: 8. Germline assignment: CDR1 DFQATT and CDR2 SNEGSKA (reference sequence). The CDR3 length is 14 residues. This CDR3 is CSASAGGGGETQYF. CDR3 coding DNA: TGCAGTGCTAGTGCAGGGGGTGGGGGAGAGACCCAGTACTTC.

This clonotype was observed a handful of times. The J gene is TRBJ1-2, the V gene TRBV9, with D tentatively TRBD1 (6 bases). The CDR3 consists of 15 residues. Germline V CDR1 and CDR2: SGDLS, YYNGEE. V was cut by 6 bases and J by 8 bases, with 23 bases left in between. CDR3 DNA: TGTGCCAGCATCGACCAACCGGGGGGCGCGGGAGGCTACACCTTC. Encoded protein: CASIDQPGGAGGYTF.